Listed below are T cell receptor beta chains from one sample, sequenced in a study of T-cell reconstitution after alpha-beta-depleted transplantation in children. Via MiXCR, TCRdb re-called the PCR reads, giving one row per CDR3 protein. The repertoire holds some 110,000 distinct CDR3 sequences, around 10% seen once, with 30% to 35% in the top ten. The sample consisted of PBMCs, taken before TCRalphabeta/CD19-depleted stem cell transplant. The receptor set was obtained from a boy between 2 and 10 years old with acute lymphoblastic leukemia, due to receive a stem cell transplant. Both conserved end residues are part of each CDR3. D genes are given only for firm matches. Part of the rows lack a size; the others show once, few, many or a class for expanded clones.

V: TRBV7-9; J: TRBJ1-3; size: many; D: -; DNA: TGTGCCAGCAGCTCAGGAATGCAGAACACCATATATTTT; CDR3: CASSSGMQNTIYF
V: TRBV28; J: TRBJ1-4; size: -; D: -; DNA: TGTGCCACCACTAGAAGAAGAAATGAAAAACTGTTTTTT; CDR3: CATTRRRNEKLFF
V: TRBV12-3/TRBV12-4; J: TRBJ1-5; size: few; D: -; DNA: TGTGCCAGCAGTTTAAGGGTGGGTGTTAGCAATCAGCCCCAGCATTTT; CDR3: CASSLRVGVSNQPQHF
V: TRBV5-8; J: TRBJ1-1; size: many; D: -; DNA: TGTGCCAGCAGCCACTCAGGGGTCACTGAAGCTTTCTTT; CDR3: CASSHSGVTEAFF
V: TRBV7-2; J: TRBJ2-7; size: many; D: -; DNA: TGTGCCAGCAGCTTATATGGGGGTTTGAACGAGCAGTACTTC; CDR3: CASSLYGGLNEQYF
V: TRBV29-1; J: TRBJ1-3; size: -; D: -; DNA: TGCAGCGTTGCTGGGGACGATAAAGACACCATATATTTT; CDR3: CSVAGDDKDTIYF
V: TRBV11-1; J: TRBJ2-1; size: many; D: TRBD2; DNA: TGTGCCAGCAGCTCAGCTCCGGGACTAGCGGGAGCCTATTACAATGAGCAGTTCTTC; CDR3: CASSSAPGLAGAYYNEQFF
V: TRBV10-2; J: TRBJ1-1; size: few; D: -; DNA: TGCGCCAGCAGTGAGTGGGGCCCTGAAGCTTTCTTT; CDR3: CASSEWGPEAFF
V: TRBV24-1; J: TRBJ1-1; size: few; D: -; DNA: TGTGCCACCCACTCGGGACACCCGAACACTGAAGCTTTCTTT; CDR3: CATHSGHPNTEAFF
V: TRBV20-1; J: TRBJ2-3; size: few; D: -; DNA: TGCAGTGCTAGAGAGAGTAGGGATACGCAGTATTTT; CDR3: CSARESRDTQYF
V: TRBV12-3/TRBV12-4; J: TRBJ2-3; size: many; D: -; DNA: TGTGCCAGCAGACAACTCGCAGATACGCAGTATTTT; CDR3: CASRQLADTQYF
V: TRBV4-1; J: TRBJ2-1; size: -; D: -; DNA: TGCGCCAGCAGCCAAGATGAGAGGGGCCATGAGCAGTTCTTC; CDR3: CASSQDERGHEQFF
V: TRBV20-1; J: TRBJ2-1; size: many; D: TRBD2; DNA: TGCAGTGCTAGACCTAGCGGGAGGACCTACAATGAGCAGTTCTTC; CDR3: CSARPSGRTYNEQFF
V: TRBV7-8; J: TRBJ2-5; size: -; D: -; DNA: TGTGCCAGCAGCTCCACCAGGCAAGAGACCCAGTACTTC; CDR3: CASSSTRQETQYF
V: TRBV6-1; J: TRBJ2-1; size: few; D: -; DNA: TGTGCCAGCAGTGAAGATTACTGGAATGAGCAGTTCTTC; CDR3: CASSEDYWNEQFF
V: TRBV20-1; J: TRBJ2-7; size: -; D: -; DNA: TGCAGTGCTAGAGGCGCGGGCTATGACGAGCAGTACTTC; CDR3: CSARGAGYDEQYF